The 31 T cell receptor beta chains given below trace back to one sample, sequenced in a study of CD8 T cells in Susac syndrome. Reverse transcription of about 0.5 to 1 ug RNA was carried out with random hexamers. TCRdb re-called the immunoSEQ multiplex PCR reads through MiXCR, storing one row per CDR3 protein. The sample consists of just over 80,000 distinct CDR3 sequences, around 94% of them appearing once. Sequencing was carried out using CD8+ T cells from PBMCs. The receptors here all came from a human donor in good health.

This clonotype was seen more than once but under ten times. The gene calls are TRBV5-4 and TRBJ1-1, with D hard to call. Trimming pared 0 bases from V and 4 bases from J, leaving 4 bases between. The CDR3 sequence is 12 residues long. Looked up from germline, CDR1 is SGHNT and CDR2 is YYREEE (reference sequence). The CDR3 region has the DNA TGTGCCAGCAGCTTGGGGGCCACTGAAGCTTTCTTT. This gives the protein CASSLGATEAFF.

This rearrangement joins TRBV12-5 to TRBJ1-5; 11 nucleotides align to TRBD1. The junction had 5 bases not matched to a gene; V was cut back by 6 bases and J by 4 bases. This CDR3 is 15 amino acids long. Germline lookup yields CDR1 LGHNT and CDR2 FRNRAP. CDR3 sequence: CASGSGTGGNQPQHF. Written as DNA, the CDR3 is TGTGCTAGTGGCTCCGGGACAGGGGGAAATCAGCCCCAGCATTTT.

The V call is TRBV28, the J call TRBJ2-5; D tentatively reads TRBD1 or TRBD2 (6 bases each). CDR3 size: 14 residues. The V gene lost 8 bases and the J gene lost 3 bases, with 16 bases spanning the gap. Germline V gene lookup returns CDR1 MDHEN and CDR2 SYDVKM. The CDR3 loop is CASGPRGLEETQYF. The CDR3 DNA is TGTGCCAGCGGCCCTCGGGGGCTCGAAGAGACCCAGTACTTC.

The count of this clonotype is one. The chain employs TRBV4-2 and TRBJ1-5, with D tentatively TRBD1 (5 bases). Looked up from germline, CDR1 is LGHNA and CDR2 is YNFKEQ. Between the trimmed V and J ends, which lost 1 base and 1 base, there was a span of 17 bases. This CDR3 is 18 amino acids long. The CDR3 reads CASSQVAGRFESNQPQHF. CDR3 coding DNA: TGTGCCAGCAGCCAAGTAGCAGGGAGGTTTGAGAGCAATCAGCCCCAGCATTTT.

This chain joins TRBV7-2 and TRBJ1-5; 11 positions match TRBD1. The ends lost 5 bases at V and 5 bases at J; junction bases unmatched: 5. The CDR3 contains 15 residues. CDR1 is SGHTA and CDR2 is FQGNSA in the germline V gene. The CDR3, as DNA: TGTGCCAGCAGCGTGGACAGGGGGCGAGATCAGCCCCAGCATTTT. This codes for CASSVDRGRDQPQHF.

DNA of the CDR3: TGTGCCAGCAGCGTAGCCGGACAGGGGAGCTACAATGAGCAGTTCTTC. Its protein product is CASSVAGQGSYNEQFF. J is TRBJ2-1 and V is TRBV9; 9 positions match TRBD1. This CDR3 region has 16 residues. The germline V gene has CDR1 SGDLS and CDR2 YYNGEE. Trimming at V came to 0 bases and at J to 3 bases, leaving 4 bases not matched to a gene.

The CDR3 DNA reads as TGTGCCAGCAGCCAAGATCTTTCGAACACTGAAGCTTTCTTT. Amino acid sequence: CASSQDLSNTEAFF. The gene calls are TRBV14 and TRBJ1-1; D uncertain. Germline lookup yields CDR1 SGHDN and CDR2 FVKESK. The V end was cut by 0 bases, the J end by 1 base, with 6 bases between. This CDR3 comprises 14 residues.

The V gene is TRBV12-5, the J gene TRBJ1-1; no clear D gene. V lost 6 bases and J lost 7, with 9 bases in between. Looked up from germline, CDR1 is LGHNT and CDR2 is FRNRAP. There are 11 residues in the CDR3. This CDR3 is CASGLTHEAFF. CDR3 bases: TGTGCTAGTGGCCTAACCCATGAAGCTTTCTTT.

This rearrangement joins TRBV20-1 to TRBJ2-7; D gene ambiguous. Trimming left V 2 bases short and J 0 bases short, with 5 bases between. This CDR3 is 12 amino acids long. CDR1 and CDR2 (germline): DFQATT, SNEGSKA (reference sequence). The CDR3 loop is CSARPVSYEQYF. The CDR3 region has the DNA TGCAGTGCTAGACCGGTCTCCTACGAGCAGTACTTC.

The J gene is TRBJ2-1, the V gene TRBV29-1, with no clear D. V was pared by 3 bases and J by 9 bases, with 15 bases between. There are 13 residues in the CDR3. Germline values: CDR1 SQVTM, CDR2 ANQGSEA. This chain's CDR3 is CSVEERGGVEQFF. CDR3 nucleotide sequence: TGCAGCGTTGAGGAGAGAGGCGGAGTTGAGCAGTTCTTC.

The V call is TRBV9, the J call TRBJ1-1; 8 bases are shared with TRBD1. This CDR3 contains 16 residues. Germline trimming cut 0 bases from V and 4 bases from J; bases unmatched to any gene: 8. Germline V lookup: CDR1 SGDLS, CDR2 YYNGEE. The CDR3 region is CASSVGQGAGGTEAFF. Here the CDR3 DNA reads TGTGCCAGCAGCGTAGGGCAGGGGGCCGGGGGCACTGAAGCTTTCTTT.

The chain has TRBV15 and TRBJ1-1; no firm D call. Germline CDR1 LNHNV, CDR2 YYDKDF (reference sequence). The ends were cut back, 1 base at V and 1 base at J, with 7 bases in the middle. There are 14 residues in the CDR3. The CDR3 coding sequence is TGTGCCACCAGCAGAGTAAACAGGAACACTGAAGCTTTCTTT. Its translation: CATSRVNRNTEAFF. Based on the CDR3 plus reference TRBV15 and TRBJ1-1, the full variable domain is DAMVIQNPRYQVTQFGKPVTLSCSQTLNHNVMYWYQQKSSQAPKLLFHYYDKDFNNEADTPDNFQSRRPNTSFCFLDIRSPGLGDTAMYLCATSRVNRNTEAFFGQGTRLTVV.

The chain combines TRBV9 with TRBJ2-3, with 7 bases lining up with TRBD2. Germline loops: CDR1 SGDLS, CDR2 YYNGEE. This CDR3 is 16 amino acids long. J gave up 1 base and V 0 bases, and 5 bases lay outside the gene matches. The CDR3 bases are TGTGCCAGCAGCGTAGAGGGCGGGAGCGGCACAGATACGCAGTATTTT. Protein: CASSVEGGSGTDTQYF.

J is TRBJ2-3 and V is TRBV19, with D uncertain. The CDR3 extends over 12 amino acids. Deletions cut 4 bases from V and 3 bases from J, with 5 bases between. The germline CDR1 and CDR2 sequences are LNHDA and SQIVND (reference sequence). CDR3 sequence: CASSTLTDTQYF. In DNA form, the CDR3 reads TGTGCCAGTAGTACCCTAACAGATACGCAGTATTTT.

V and J are TRBV6-1 and TRBJ2-2, with 7 nucleotides matching TRBD2. There are 17 residues in the CDR3. CDR1 MNHNS and CDR2 SASEGT come from the germline V gene. V shed 1 base, J shed 0 bases, and the junction held 5 bases outside the gene matches. The CDR3 DNA reads as TGTGCCAGCAGTGAAGAGGCACTAGCGACGAACACCGGGGAGCTGTTTTTT. Its translation: CASSEEALATNTGELFF.

This chain links TRBV3-1 with TRBJ1-6, with D hard to call. CDR3 length: 13 amino acids. Germline V gives CDR1 LGHDT, CDR2 YNNKEL (reference sequence). Trimming removed 3 bases at V and 7 bases at J, with 7 bases between. This CDR3 is CASSQEGNSPLHF. The CDR3 bases are TGTGCCAGCAGCCAGGAGGGAAATTCACCCCTCCACTTT.

The V gene is TRBV6-2 or TRBV6-3, the J gene TRBJ2-2, with D unclear. V lost 2 bases, J lost 4 bases, and 8 bases lay in between. The CDR3 covers 14 residues. Per the germline V gene, CDR1 is MNHEY and CDR2 is SVGEGT. The CDR3 sequence is CASSYARATGELFF. CDR3 DNA sequence: TGTGCCAGCAGTTACGCTAGGGCCACCGGGGAGCTGTTTTTT.

The J gene is TRBJ2-7, the V gene TRBV27; TRBD1 agrees at 10 bases. The CDR3 covers 14 residues. Germline trimming cut 6 bases from V and 3 bases from J; bases unmatched to any gene: 5. Germline V gene lookup returns CDR1 MNHEY and CDR2 SMNVEV (reference sequence). The CDR3 bases are TGTGCCAGCAGGACCTGGACAGGGGGCTACGAGCAGTACTTC. It is translated as CASRTWTGGYEQYF.

The genes are TRBV27 and TRBJ1-1; TRBD1 is a possible D gene (5 bases). The CDR3 contains 14 residues. Looked up from germline, CDR1 is MNHEY and CDR2 is SMNVEV (reference sequence). V gave up 0 bases and J gave up 8 bases, with 13 bases separating them. The CDR3 nucleotides read TGTGCCAGCAGTTTATCAGGCGGACAAGGGGAAGCTTTCTTT. Its translation: CASSLSGGQGEAFF.

The chain carries TRBV29-1 and TRBJ1-2; D gene uncertain. Trimming left V 1 base short and J 3 bases short, with 12 bases between. CDR3 length equals 14 residues. Germline V gene sequence: CDR1 SQVTM, CDR2 ANQGSEA. The CDR3 nucleotides are TGCAGCGTTGAAGTCGCCGGCTTTTACTATGGCTACACCTTC. This translates into CSVEVAGFYYGYTF.

The chain is built from TRBV20-1 and TRBJ2-5; 11 bases fit TRBD1. The junction had 6 bases not matched to a gene; V was cut back by 4 bases and J by 2 bases. The CDR3 runs 15 residues. Germline lookup yields CDR1 DFQATT and CDR2 SNEGSKA (reference sequence). CDR3 in amino acids: CSATGTGGRQETQYF. CDR3 sequence (DNA): TGCAGTGCTACCGGGACAGGGGGGCGACAAGAGACCCAGTACTTC.

This chain connects TRBV6-2 or TRBV6-3 to TRBJ2-3; no clear D gene. Germline lookup yields CDR1 MNHEY and CDR2 SVGEGT. The CDR3 totals 14 residues. Trimming removed 0 bases at V and 6 bases at J, with 10 bases between. CDR3 bases: TGTGCCAGCAGTTACTCCACCACTGCGGATACGCAGTATTTT. Protein sequence: CASSYSTTADTQYF.

This clonotype was seen a few times. This sequence joins TRBV6-2 or TRBV6-3 and TRBJ2-1; a possible D gene is TRBD1 (6 bases). Deletions cut 3 bases from V and 4 bases from J, with 16 bases between. The CDR3 sequence is 16 residues long. Germline CDR1 reads MNHEY; CDR2 reads SVGEGT. DNA for the CDR3: TGTGCCAGCAGTTATGTCCGGGACACCCCATACAATGAGCAGTTCTTC. This codes for CASSYVRDTPYNEQFF.

The rearrangement uses TRBV12-5 and TRBJ1-1; TRBD1 matches 8 bases. CDR3 length: 15 amino acids. Trimming took 5 bases from V and 4 from J; bases not matched to a gene: 9. Germline V CDR1 and CDR2: LGHNT, FRNRAP. CDR3 region: CASGPTTGDGTEAFF. CDR3 nucleotides: TGTGCTAGTGGTCCGACGACAGGGGATGGCACTGAAGCTTTCTTT.

This chain joins TRBV7-9 and TRBJ2-1, with 9 nucleotides matching TRBD2. Per germline, CDR1 SEHNR and CDR2 FQNEAQ (reference sequence). The J segment lost 3 bases and the V segment lost 6 bases, leaving 6 bases of the junction unmatched. This CDR3 has 15 residues. In DNA, the CDR3 is TGTGCCAGCAGTCGTTATAGCGGGAGCTACAATGAGCAGTTCTTC. It codes for CASSRYSGSYNEQFF. The complete variable domain, with remaining parts taken from reference TRBV7-9 and TRBJ2-1, reads DTGVSQNPRHKITKRGQNVTFRCDPISEHNRLYWYRQTLGQGPEFLTYFQNEAQLEKSRLLSDRFSAERPKGSFSTLEIQRTEQGDSAMYLCASSRYSGSYNEQFFGPGTRLTVL.

This rearrangement joins TRBV6-2 or TRBV6-3 to TRBJ1-1; D call uncertain. The CDR3 spans 12 residues. Trimming took 2 bases from V and 7 from J, leaving 8 bases between them. CDR1 and CDR2 (germline): MNHEY, SVGEGT. The CDR3 protein is CASSYGGNEAFF. The CDR3 DNA sequence: TGTGCCAGCAGTTACGGCGGTAATGAAGCTTTCTTT.

The rearrangement links TRBV20-1 to TRBJ2-3, with D unclear. Trimming cost V 5 bases and J 2 bases, with 5 bases left between them. The CDR3 length is 11 residues. Germline-derived CDR1 and CDR2 are DFQATT and SNEGSKA (reference sequence). The chain's CDR3 is CSAVHTDTQYF. The CDR3 DNA reads as TGCAGTGCTGTTCACACAGATACGCAGTATTTT.

This chain joins TRBV4-3 and TRBJ2-5; D is unresolved. Per the germline V gene, CDR1 is LGHNA and CDR2 is YSLEER. V lost 3 bases, J lost 5 bases, and 16 bases lay in between. The CDR3 loop spans 15 amino acids. CDR3 sequence reads: CASSHTRSGRETQYF. For the CDR3, the DNA is TGCGCCAGCAGCCATACCCGTTCTGGGCGTGAGACCCAGTACTTC.

V is TRBV29-1 and J is TRBJ1-1; the match to TRBD1 covers 7 bases. The CDR3 sequence is 13 residues long. From germline, CDR1 is SQVTM and CDR2 ANQGSEA. The ends lost 1 base at V and 5 bases at J; junction bases unmatched: 4. CDR3 DNA sequence: TGCAGCGTTGAAGGGACAGGTCAAACTGAAGCTTTCTTT. The encoded protein is CSVEGTGQTEAFF.

The rearrangement uses TRBV27 and TRBJ1-5; D unclear. CDR1 and CDR2 from the germline V gene are MNHEY and SMNVEV (reference sequence). The CDR3 totals 15 residues. Trimming removed 8 bases from V and 0 bases from J, with 14 bases in between. This CDR3 reads CASGSPGYSNQPQHF. CDR3 bases: TGTGCCAGCGGATCCCCTGGGTATAGCAATCAGCCCCAGCATTTT.

V and J are TRBV9 and TRBJ2-3; 7 bases match TRBD1. The CDR3 sequence is 16 residues long. Germline V gives CDR1 SGDLS, CDR2 YYNGEE. Trimming cost V 7 bases and J 5 bases; bases outside gene matches: 16. The CDR3 DNA reads TGTGCCAGCTCCCCGGGGAACGACAGGGTGGAAGATACGCAGTATTTT. It is translated as CASSPGNDRVEDTQYF.